The next 21 T cell receptor beta chains were all read from a single sample in a study of CXCR3-negative and CXCR3-positive naive CD8 T cells. 5' RACE with UMI labels generated the TRB cDNA libraries. TCRdb re-called the 5' RACE reads; one entry per CDR3 protein, DNA not given. The sample totals 90,000 to 100,000 distinct CDR3 sequences. Sequencing input: naive CXCR3- CD8+ T cells from blood. Subset described: CD45RO-CCR7+CD27+CD95- naive CD8+ T cells lacking CXCR3 (TNR3-). These receptors came from a human donor in good health. Some clones in this sample may be carry-over from other donors' samples.

The chain combines TRBV7-9 with TRBJ1-1. This CDR3 is 14 amino acids long. From germline, CDR1 is SEHNR and CDR2 FQNEAQ (reference sequence). CDR3 loop: CASSLLSLNTEAFF.

The V gene is TRBV18, the J gene TRBJ2-2; TCRdb's D call of TRBD2 is untestable without DNA. The CDR3 is 16 amino acids. Germline CDR1 and CDR2: KGHSH and LQKENI. CDR3 residues: CASSLRRQENTGELFF.

The chain is built from TRBV6-5 and TRBJ1-5; TCRdb's D call, TRBD1, is unchecked because there is no DNA. The CDR3 loop spans 14 amino acids. Germline CDR1 reads MNHEY; CDR2 reads SVGAGI. This CDR3 reads CASSLTTGGQPQHF.

This sequence joins TRBV29-1 and TRBJ2-7; there is no DNA to check the TCRdb D call of TRBD1. The CDR3 has 12 amino acids. Germline CDR1 reads SQVTM; CDR2 reads ANQGSEA. The CDR3 sequence: CSVTLGNYEQYF.

The chain combines TRBV7-9 with TRBJ2-7. The CDR3 consists of 12 residues. The germline V gene has CDR1 SEHNR and CDR2 FQNEAQ (reference sequence). The CDR3 sequence is CASSPNIYEQYF.

This chain joins TRBV28 and TRBJ2-7; TCRdb names TRBD1, which stays unverified in the absence of DNA. From germline, CDR1 is MDHEN and CDR2 SYDVKM. CDR3 length: 14 residues. CDR3 residues: CASTGYRTGHEQYF.

V and J are TRBV5-1 and TRBJ1-4; there is no DNA to check the TCRdb D call of TRBD1. This CDR3 contains 14 residues. Per the germline V gene, CDR1 is SGHRS and CDR2 is YFSETQ. Here the CDR3 reads CATTEGTTNEKLFF.

The chain joins TRBV6-5 to TRBJ2-1; as DNA is missing, the TRBD2 call by TCRdb cannot be tested. The germline V gene encodes CDR1 MNHEY and CDR2 SVGAGI. This CDR3 region has 16 residues. The CDR3 reads CASSYSRRGGYNEQFF.

CDR3: CASNAGQETQYF. The V and J genes are TRBV7-9 and TRBJ2-5; TCRdb returns TRBD2, unconfirmable since there is no DNA. This CDR3 comprises 12 residues. CDR1 SEHNR and CDR2 FQNEAQ come from the germline V gene (reference sequence).

The chain links TRBV7-6 to TRBJ2-1; lacking DNA, the TRBD1 call made by TCRdb goes unchecked. In germline, CDR1 is SGHVS, CDR2 FNYEAQ. CDR3 length equals 15 residues. CDR3 region: CASSAGQYVIHEQFF.

The rearrangement uses TRBV7-9 and TRBJ2-2. The CDR3 contains 14 residues. The germline CDR1 and CDR2 sequences are SEHNR and FQNEAQ (reference sequence). The CDR3 protein is CASSLALGTGELFF.

This chain joins TRBV28 and TRBJ2-5; the TCRdb call, TRBD1, lacks DNA for checking. The CDR3 is made up of 17 amino acids. Germline lookup yields CDR1 MDHEN and CDR2 SYDVKM. CDR3 region: CASSSPDSYRGRETQYF.

The J gene is TRBJ2-1, the V gene TRBV6-6. The germline gives CDR1 MNHNY, CDR2 SVGAGI (reference sequence). The CDR3 totals 16 residues. CDR3 region: CASSYVPEISYNEQFF.

The V gene is TRBV7-9, the J gene TRBJ2-5. The CDR3 length is 17 residues. Germline loops: CDR1 SEHNR, CDR2 FQNEAQ (reference sequence). The CDR3 spells CASSLPHSTPGQETQYF.

This chain links TRBV6-5 with TRBJ1-6; the D call from TCRdb, TRBD1, cannot be confirmed without DNA. This CDR3 is built from 14 residues. Germline lookup yields CDR1 MNHEY and CDR2 SVGAGI. The CDR3 reads CASSLDRGNSPLHF.

The CDR3 loop is CASSFPPNEVSSYEQYF. The chain combines TRBV5-1 with TRBJ2-7; TCRdb returns TRBD1, unconfirmable since there is no DNA. Germline V gives CDR1 SGHRS, CDR2 YFSETQ. The CDR3 is 17 amino acids.

This clonotype is called medium-sized based on its frequency. CDR3: CASRNGGQENNEQFF. The chain has TRBV11-3 and TRBJ2-1; TCRdb reports TRBD1, a call that lacks DNA to check it against. CDR1 and CDR2 from the germline V gene are SGHNT and YENEEA. The CDR3 length is 15 residues.

The V and J genes are TRBV7-9 and TRBJ1-1. This CDR3 region has 12 residues. Germline CDR1 reads SEHNR; CDR2 reads FQNEAQ (reference sequence). The CDR3 spells CASSFGTTEAFF.

V is TRBV7-9 and J is TRBJ2-2. The CDR3 runs 16 residues. Germline CDR1 and CDR2: SEHNR and FQNEAQ (reference sequence). The CDR3 region is CASIPVVRRDTGELFF.

The genes are TRBV4-2 and TRBJ2-5; no DNA is available, so the TRBD1 call from TCRdb remains unchecked. Germline loops: CDR1 LGHNA, CDR2 YNFKEQ. The length of the CDR3 is 18 residues. CDR3 loop: CASSQGPGQGPGDGTQYF.

The chain has TRBV28 and TRBJ2-7; the TCRdb call, TRBD1, lacks DNA for checking. CDR1 is MDHEN, CDR2 SYDVKM, per germline. This CDR3 spans 17 amino acids. The CDR3 loop reads CASRNPQGSAFTYEQYF. Based on the CDR3 plus reference TRBV28 and TRBJ2-7, the full variable domain is DVKVTQSSRYLVKRTGEKVFLECVQDMDHENMFWYRQDPGLGLRLIYFSYDVKMKEKGDIPEGYSVSREKKERFSLILESASTNQTSMYLCASRNPQGSAFTYEQYFGPGTRLTVT.